These 32 T cell receptor beta chains share one sample of origin, sequenced in a study of T cells after posttransplantation cyclophosphamide. Cells defined as naive were viable CD3+CD4+ or CD3+CD8+ and CCR7+CD45RA+CD45RO-CD95-CD27+CD28+. Sequencing was performed with immunoSEQ multiplex PCR; in TCRdb, only in-frame clones are kept and a portion is missing. The sample contains 31,000 or so clones, 75% to 95% of which appear only once. The sequencing input was naive CD4+ T cells sorted from PBMCs. These receptor sequences come from a woman aged 60-75 years in good health, CMV-negative, and a related stem cell transplant donor.

The chain joins TRBV27 to TRBJ1-1; 7 bases line up with TRBD1. The CDR3 spans 16 residues. V dropped 6 bases and J dropped 2; count of bases not matched to a gene: 12. Germline CDR1 is MNHEY and CDR2 is SMNVEV (reference sequence). The CDR3 coding sequence is TGTGCCAGCAGGCCGACAGGGATGGGGACAAACACTGAAGCTTTCTTT. Residues: CASRPTGMGTNTEAFF.

V and J are TRBV11-2 and TRBJ1-2; 9 bases are shared with TRBD1. Germline CDR1 SGHAT, CDR2 FQNNGV. This CDR3 is 16 amino acids long. Trimming removed 5 bases from V and 3 bases from J; junction bases left unmatched: 10. As DNA, the CDR3 is TGTGCCAGCAGCCCACAGGGGGCGCGCCCCTACTATGGCTACACCTTC. This encodes CASSPQGARPYYGYTF.

This chain uses TRBV7-3 with TRBJ1-5; D may be TRBD1 (6 bases). V lost 1 base to trimming and J lost 4 bases, with 14 bases between them. The CDR3 covers 16 residues. The germline gives CDR1 SGHTA, CDR2 FQGTGA. The CDR3 loop reads CASSLMRGAINQPQHF. The CDR3 coding sequence is TGTGCCAGCAGCTTAATGCGGGGGGCGATAAATCAGCCCCAGCATTTT. The variable domain in full, with the rest retrieved from reference TRBV7-3 and TRBJ1-5, is GAGVSQTPSNKVTEKGKYVELRCDPISGHTALYWYRQSLGQGPEFLIYFQGTGAADDSGLPNDRFFAVRPEGSVSTLKIQRTERGDSAVYLCASSLMRGAINQPQHFGDGTRLSIL.

The chain employs TRBV27 and TRBJ2-7; perhaps TRBD2 as D (5 bases). Germline V lookup: CDR1 MNHEY, CDR2 SMNVEV (reference sequence). The CDR3 consists of 14 residues. V lost 6 bases to trimming and J lost 5 bases, with 17 bases between them. The CDR3 reads CASRKAREAHEQYF. In nucleotides, the CDR3 is TGTGCCAGCAGGAAGGCCCGGGAAGCCCACGAGCAGTACTTC.

The chain is built from TRBV30 and TRBJ2-3, with D uncertain. The CDR3 consists of 13 residues. CDR1 GTSNPN and CDR2 SVGIG come from the germline V gene (reference sequence). V lost 1 base and J lost 0, with 5 bases in between. CDR3 residues: CAWSAGSTDTQYF. The CDR3 coding sequence is TGTGCCTGGAGTGCCGGTAGCACAGATACGCAGTATTTT.

V gene TRBV5-1 combines with J gene TRBJ2-3; D perhaps matches TRBD1 (6 bases). Germline V lookup: CDR1 SGHRS, CDR2 YFSETQ. Trimming removed 0 bases from V and 4 bases from J, with 9 bases in between. The CDR3 contains 14 residues. Written as DNA, the CDR3 is TGCGCCAGCAGCTTGGCGCAGGGGTCAGATACGCAGTATTTT. It specifies CASSLAQGSDTQYF.

This clone was picked up a small number of times. J is TRBJ2-6 and V is TRBV18; unclear D gene. This CDR3 contains 16 residues. CDR1 is KGHSH and CDR2 is LQKENI in the germline V gene. V was clipped by 6 bases and J by 0 bases, with 12 bases between them. CDR3 amino acids: CASSDQVDSGANVLTF. The CDR3 bases are TGTGCCAGCTCGGATCAGGTAGACTCTGGGGCCAACGTCCTGACTTTC.

This clone has a single count. The chain joins TRBV10-3 to TRBJ1-2, with 11 positions matching TRBD1. This CDR3 has 14 amino acids. After removal of 9 bases from V and 1 base from J, the junction contained 4 bases not matched to a gene. Looked up from germline, CDR1 is ENHRY and CDR2 is SYGVKD. The CDR3 coding sequence is TGTGCCATAACGGGACAGGGGGTTAACTATGGCTACACCTTC. Residues: CAITGQGVNYGYTF.

This clone was seen just once. This chain uses TRBV27 with TRBJ2-1; 10 bases line up with TRBD1. Germline V gene data show CDR1 as MNHEY and CDR2 as SMNVEV (reference sequence). The ends lost 1 base at V and 6 bases at J; junction bases unmatched: 3. The CDR3 is made up of 15 amino acids. The CDR3, as DNA: TGTGCCAGCAGTTTATGGGACAGGGGATCCAATGAGCAGTTCTTC. This codes for CASSLWDRGSNEQFF.

This chain joins TRBV6-1 and TRBJ1-1; D is unresolved. Germline CDR1 and CDR2: MNHNS and SASEGT. The CDR3 runs 13 residues. Trimming cost V 2 bases and J 1 base, with 5 bases left between them. The CDR3 loop is CASSEHWNTEAFF. CDR3 in DNA: TGTGCCAGCAGTGAACACTGGAACACTGAAGCTTTCTTT.

The chain joins TRBV7-2 to TRBJ2-5, with 10 bases matching TRBD2. The CDR3 runs 16 residues. V lost 5 bases to trimming and J lost 5 bases; unmatched junction nucleotides: 11. The germline CDR1 and CDR2 sequences are SGHTA and FQGNSA. The CDR3 region has the DNA TGTGCCAGCAGCACCGGCTTAGCGGGGGGCCCGGAGACCCAGTACTTC. Protein: CASSTGLAGGPETQYF.

The chain couples TRBV6-1 to TRBJ1-5; a possible D gene is TRBD1 (6 bases). Germline assignment: CDR1 MNHNS and CDR2 SASEGT. The V gene lost 6 bases and the J gene lost 1 base, with 13 bases spanning the gap. The CDR3 totals 15 residues. This CDR3 is CASSPQGGSNQPQHF. The DNA for the CDR3 is TGTGCCAGCAGCCCACAGGGTGGGAGCAATCAGCCCCAGCATTTT.

The chain links TRBV10-3 to TRBJ1-1, with D unclear. CDR1 is ENHRY, CDR2 SYGVKD, per germline. Deletions cut 7 bases from V and 4 bases from J, with 10 bases between. This CDR3 is built from 12 residues. The DNA for the CDR3 is TGTGCCATCACTGGAGGTACCACTGAAGCTTTCTTT. Translated: CAITGGTTEAFF.

V gene TRBV7-9 combines with J gene TRBJ2-2, with TRBD1 matching 8 bases. With 2 bases clipped from V and 2 bases from J, the junction kept 4 bases outside the gene matches. This CDR3 is 16 amino acids long. Germline assignment: CDR1 SEHNR and CDR2 FQNEAQ (reference sequence). CDR3 in DNA: TGTGCCAGCAGCTTAAGGGACAGGACAAACACCGGGGAGCTGTTTTTT. This translates into CASSLRDRTNTGELFF.

The V gene is TRBV5-1, the J gene TRBJ2-2; possible D gene TRBD1, 5 bases. The CDR3 loop spans 14 amino acids. The germline V and J ends were trimmed by 2 bases and 4 bases, with 9 bases remaining between them. From germline, CDR1 is SGHRS and CDR2 YFSETQ. The CDR3 nucleotides are TGCGCCAGCAGCTTTCAGGGTGGCACCGGGGAGCTGTTTTTT. This encodes CASSFQGGTGELFF.

The rearrangement links TRBV19 to TRBJ1-1, with D hard to call. V was shortened by 3 bases and J by 7 bases, with 9 bases between the two germline ends. The germline gives CDR1 LNHDA, CDR2 SQIVND (reference sequence). CDR3 length: 12 amino acids. The CDR3 region has the DNA TGTGCCAGTAGTATCGGGGTCGGTGAAGCTTTCTTT. Translated: CASSIGVGEAFF.

The chain combines TRBV5-4 with TRBJ1-2; 7 bases line up with TRBD1. CDR1 is SGHNT and CDR2 is YYREEE in the germline V gene (reference sequence). The V and J ends lost 5 bases and 8 bases, in that order; junction bases with no gene match: 6. The CDR3 runs to 12 residues. The CDR3 DNA is TGTGCCAGCAGTCGACAGGGCGGCGGCTACACCTTC. It codes for CASSRQGGGYTF.

The V gene is TRBV9, the J gene TRBJ1-1, with 11 bases lining up with TRBD1. The length of the CDR3 is 13 residues. Germline lookup yields CDR1 SGDLS and CDR2 YYNGEE. With 3 bases clipped from V and 5 bases from J, the junction kept 0 bases outside the gene matches. The DNA for the CDR3 is TGTGCCAGCAGCGGGGACAGGGGGACTGAAGCTTTCTTT. It codes for CASSGDRGTEAFF.

The chain carries TRBV11-3 and TRBJ2-7; TRBD2 agrees at 7 bases. V was clipped by 1 base and J by 6 bases; unmatched bases: 9. The CDR3 runs to 15 residues. Germline loops: CDR1 SGHNT, CDR2 YENEEA. The CDR3 nucleotides are TGTGCCAGCAGCTTAGGAACCAGCGGGGCCAGCGAGCAGTACTTC. Protein product: CASSLGTSGASEQYF.

The J gene is TRBJ2-5, the V gene TRBV27, with D maybe TRBD1 (6 bases). The J call may be incorrect, as the DNA end agrees better with TRBJ2-7. The CDR3 runs to 15 residues. Germline assignment: CDR1 MNHEY and CDR2 SMNVEV (reference sequence). The CDR3 DNA is TGTGCCAGCAGTTTAGACAGGCGAGAGGGCTACGAGCAGTACTTC. It is translated as CASSLDRREGYEQYF.

Only one count was recorded for this clone. This chain uses TRBV28 with TRBJ2-1; D is ambiguous. Germline CDR1 is MDHEN and CDR2 is SYDVKM. V was cut by 8 bases and J by 4 bases, with 9 bases left in between. The CDR3 has 12 amino acids. This CDR3 is CASSSEYNEQFF. In DNA, the CDR3 is TGTGCCAGCTCTTCGGAGTACAATGAGCAGTTCTTC.

V usage is TRBV5-1 and J usage is TRBJ2-7, with 7 nucleotides matching TRBD1. V lost 5 bases and J lost 1; bases outside the gene matches: 6. The CDR3 is made up of 14 amino acids. CDR1 is SGHRS and CDR2 is YFSETQ in the germline V gene. The CDR3 coding sequence is TGCGCCAGCAGGGACAGGACTGATTCCTACGAGCAGTACTTC. It codes for CASRDRTDSYEQYF.

The chain couples TRBV6-5 to TRBJ2-5, with 8 bases fitting TRBD2. This CDR3 has 16 residues. Germline loops: CDR1 MNHEY, CDR2 SVGAGI. With 1 base clipped from V and 1 base from J, the junction kept 5 bases outside the gene matches. The CDR3 DNA reads as TGTGCCAGCAGTTACTTTGCGGGGGGTGCCCAAGAGACCCAGTACTTC. Its translation is CASSYFAGGAQETQYF.

The chain uses TRBV5-5 and TRBJ2-6; TRBD1 aligns across 8 bases. Germline V gene lookup returns CDR1 SGHKS and CDR2 YYEKEE (reference sequence). Trimming removed 2 bases from V and 0 bases from J; junction bases left unmatched: 7. The CDR3 extends over 18 amino acids. DNA of the CDR3: TGTGCCAGCAGCTTTTCGGGACAGGCGCGCTCTGGGGCCAACGTCCTGACTTTC. Its translation: CASSFSGQARSGANVLTF.

The J gene is TRBJ2-7, the V gene TRBV19; D is ambiguous. V was cut by 4 bases and J by 3 bases, with 4 bases left in between. CDR1 and CDR2 (germline): LNHDA, SQIVND (reference sequence). This CDR3 has 11 amino acids. CDR3 in DNA: TGTGCCAGTAGTACAGGCTACGAGCAGTACTTC. Residues: CASSTGYEQYF.

The gene calls are TRBV7-3 and TRBJ1-1; D perhaps matches TRBD1 (5 bases). The germline V gene has CDR1 SGHTA and CDR2 FQGTGA. V shed 2 bases and J shed 1 base, with 11 bases lying between them. This CDR3 region has 15 residues. CDR3 DNA sequence: TGTGCCAGCAGCTTATTGGGGGGAACGAACACTGAAGCTTTCTTT. It yields the protein CASSLLGGTNTEAFF. The full variable domain, rest sourced from reference TRBV7-3 and TRBJ1-1, is GAGVSQTPSNKVTEKGKYVELRCDPISGHTALYWYRQSLGQGPEFLIYFQGTGAADDSGLPNDRFFAVRPEGSVSTLKIQRTERGDSAVYLCASSLLGGTNTEAFFGQGTRLTVV.

The rearrangement joins TRBV11-2 to TRBJ2-3; TRBD2 might be the D (5 bases). The germline gives CDR1 SGHAT, CDR2 FQNNGV. The CDR3 runs to 14 residues. V shed 6 bases and J shed 3 bases, with 13 bases lying between them. The CDR3 region has the DNA TGTGCCAGCAGTCCCGGGATCAGGACAGATACGCAGTATTTT. Translated, it gives CASSPGIRTDTQYF.

The chain uses TRBV19 and TRBJ1-5; D is undetermined. V lost 0 bases to trimming and J lost 4 bases, with 10 bases between them. This CDR3 has 15 amino acids. Per germline, CDR1 LNHDA and CDR2 SQIVND (reference sequence). CDR3 region: CASSIDRGRNQPQHF. The CDR3 nucleotides are TGTGCCAGTAGTATAGACAGAGGGCGAAATCAGCCCCAGCATTTT.

The chain combines TRBV7-9 with TRBJ2-5, with a tentative D call TRBD2 (5 bases). This CDR3 has 15 residues. Per germline, CDR1 SEHNR and CDR2 FQNEAQ (reference sequence). V lost 5 bases and J lost 4, with 17 bases in between. The chain's CDR3 is CASSRIGGAGETQYF. CDR3 coding DNA: TGTGCCAGCAGCCGCATCGGCGGTGCGGGAGAGACCCAGTACTTC.

The chain links TRBV5-1 to TRBJ2-2; TRBD1 matches 8 bases. The V and J ends lost 5 bases and 4 bases, in that order; junction bases with no gene match: 7. Germline loops: CDR1 SGHRS, CDR2 YFSETQ. The CDR3 runs 15 residues. This chain's CDR3 is CASRGTGGPTGELFF. The CDR3, as DNA: TGCGCCAGCAGAGGGACAGGAGGTCCCACCGGGGAGCTGTTTTTT.

This clone has only one observation. The chain is built from TRBV28 and TRBJ1-2; no clear D gene. V dropped 3 bases and J dropped 5 bases, with 7 bases sitting between them. The CDR3 contains 12 residues. CDR1 MDHEN and CDR2 SYDVKM come from the germline V gene. CDR3 coding DNA: TGTGCCAGCAGTTTGCGGCGGTATGGCTACACCTTC. It encodes CASSLRRYGYTF.

This sequence joins TRBV5-5 and TRBJ1-6; D is possibly TRBD1 (5 bases). Germline V CDR1 and CDR2: SGHKS, YYEKEE (reference sequence). This CDR3 spans 14 amino acids. V was pared by 2 bases and J by 8 bases, with 11 bases between. In nucleotides, the CDR3 is TGTGCCAGCAGCTTTATCGGGGGGGATTCACCCCTCCACTTT. This translates into CASSFIGGDSPLHF.